The rows below give T cell receptor beta chains drawn from one sample of a study of cytomegalovirus exposure and HLA in healthy donors. Assay: immunoSEQ multiplex PCR; the TCRdb copy retains only in-frame clones and omits some. The sample has just over 150,000 clones, roughly 84% seen once. The source material was PBMCs. These receptors originate from a man aged 18 to 30 in good health and CMV-seropositive. Both conserved end residues are part of each CDR3. The D gene is left open where the match is weak. A row's size may be missing; if present it is once, few, many or a size class.

size	D	V	J	length	CDR3	DNA
.	TRBD1	TRBV9	TRBJ2-3	14	CASSVETGADTQYF	TGTGCCAGCAGCGTGGAGACAGGGGCAGATACGCAGTATTTT
few	.	TRBV4-3	TRBJ2-1	13	CASSQGSTREQFF	TGCGCCAGCAGCCAAGGATCGACTAGAGAGCAGTTCTTC
.	TRBD2	TRBV5-1	TRBJ2-3	17	CASSLEPGGGRTDTQYF	TGCGCCAGCAGCTTGGAGCCCGGCGGGGGGCGCACAGATACGCAGTATTTT
.	.	TRBV5-1	TRBJ1-1	13	CASSLQENTEAFF	TGCGCCAGCAGCCTACAGGAGAACACTGAAGCTTTCTTT
.	.	TRBV14	TRBJ1-1	12	CASSQVAAEAFF	TGTGCCAGCAGCCAAGTGGCAGCTGAAGCTTTCTTT
.	.	TRBV7-6	TRBJ2-1	12	CASSWGDNEQFF	TGTGCCAGCAGCTGGGGGGACAATGAGCAGTTCTTC
.	.	TRBV7-9	TRBJ2-4	14	CASSLSVAKNIQYF	TGTGCCAGCAGCTTATCGGTAGCCAAAAACATTCAGTACTTC
.	TRBD1	TRBV2	TRBJ1-5	12	CASGQGNQPQHF	TGTGCCAGCGGACAGGGGAATCAGCCCCAGCATTTT
.	TRBD1	TRBV19	TRBJ1-5	13	CASATGEGQPQHF	TGTGCCAGTGCGACAGGGGAGGGTCAGCCCCAGCATTTT
.	.	TRBV6-5	TRBJ2-5	14	CARPGLWYQETQYF	TGTGCCAGACCGGGACTTTGGTACCAAGAGACCCAGTACTTC
few	.	TRBV6-4	TRBJ2-7	13	CASSDIAGYEQYF	TGTGCCAGCAGTGACATTGCCGGCTACGAGCAGTACTTC
.	.	TRBV5-1	TRBJ1-1	11	CASSSSTEAFF	TGCGCCAGCAGCTCTAGTACTGAAGCTTTCTTT
.	TRBD2	TRBV12-5	TRBJ2-7	14	CASGPGGVDYEQYF	TGTGCTAGTGGTCCGGGAGGGGTGGACTACGAGCAGTACTTC
.	TRBD1	TRBV9	TRBJ1-4	15	CASSGGGGGGEKLFF	TGTGCCAGCAGCGGTGGAGGGGGCGGAGGGGAAAAACTGTTTTTT
.	.	TRBV4-3	TRBJ2-3	15	CASSQEQGRTDTQYF	TGCGCCAGCAGCCAAGAACAGGGTCGCACAGATACGCAGTATTTT
.	TRBD1	TRBV29-1	TRBJ1-4	15	CSVGETGGGKEKLFF	TGCAGCGTTGGAGAGACAGGGGGAGGAAAGGAAAAACTGTTTTTT
.	.	TRBV2	TRBJ1-3	16	CASSDGSLRSGNTIYF	TGTGCCAGCAGTGATGGCTCGCTTCGCTCTGGAAACACCATATATTTT
few	TRBD1	TRBV19	TRBJ1-2	16	CASSIGGGDFNRGYTF	TGTGCCAGTAGTATAGGAGGGGGCGACTTTAATCGTGGCTACACCTTC
few	TRBD1	TRBV5-6	TRBJ1-1	16	CASSALGEGAHTEAFF	TGTGCCAGCAGCGCCTTGGGAGAGGGGGCACACACTGAAGCTTTCTTT
.	TRBD1	TRBV4-3	TRBJ2-7	15	CASSQERQGVYEQYF	TGCGCCAGCAGCCAAGAGAGACAGGGGGTCTACGAGCAGTACTTC
.	.	TRBV4-3	TRBJ2-2	13	CASSQRVPGELFF	TGCGCCAGCAGCCAGAGGGTCCCCGGGGAGCTGTTTTTT
.	TRBD1	TRBV7-3	TRBJ2-1	15	CASSPGQGASNEQFF	TGTGCCAGCAGCCCTGGGCAGGGGGCGAGTAATGAGCAGTTCTTC
.	TRBD2	TRBV2	TRBJ2-6	14	CASRSGVGANGLTF	TGTGCCAGCAGGAGCGGGGTCGGGGCCAACGGCCTGACTTTC
.	TRBD1	TRBV30	TRBJ1-6	12	CAWSQGAPPLHF	TGTGCCTGGAGCCAGGGGGCTCCACCCCTCCACTTT
.	.	TRBV10-3	TRBJ2-7	14	CAISDPGLAYEQYF	TGTGCCATCAGTGATCCAGGGCTTGCCTACGAGCAGTACTTC
.	TRBD1	TRBV18	TRBJ1-6	14	CASSPGQGGSPLHF	TGTGCCAGCTCACCGGGACAGGGTGGTTCACCCCTCCACTTT
.	TRBD1	TRBV7-2	TRBJ1-2	15	CASSVTGGANYGYTF	TGTGCCAGCAGCGTCACAGGGGGCGCTAACTATGGCTACACCTTC